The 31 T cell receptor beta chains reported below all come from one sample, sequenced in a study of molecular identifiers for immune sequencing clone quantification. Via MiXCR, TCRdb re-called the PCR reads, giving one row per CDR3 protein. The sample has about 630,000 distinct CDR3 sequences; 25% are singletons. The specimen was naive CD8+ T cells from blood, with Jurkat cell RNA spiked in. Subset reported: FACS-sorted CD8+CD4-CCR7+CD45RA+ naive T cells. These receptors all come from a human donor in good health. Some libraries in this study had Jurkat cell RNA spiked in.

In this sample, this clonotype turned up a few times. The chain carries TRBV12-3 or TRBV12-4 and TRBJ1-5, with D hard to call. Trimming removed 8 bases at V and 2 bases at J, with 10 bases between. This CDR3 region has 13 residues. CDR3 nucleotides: TGTGCCAGCTCGACTGAACGCAATCAGCCCCAGCATTTT. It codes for CASSTERNQPQHF.

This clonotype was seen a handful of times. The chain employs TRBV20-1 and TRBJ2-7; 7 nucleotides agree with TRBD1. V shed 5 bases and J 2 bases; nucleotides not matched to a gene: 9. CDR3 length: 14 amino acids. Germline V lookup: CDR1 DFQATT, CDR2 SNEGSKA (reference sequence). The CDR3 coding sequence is TGCAGTGCTCTTGGACAGGTTCCCCCCTACGAGCAGTACTTC. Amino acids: CSALGQVPPYEQYF.

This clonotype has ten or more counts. CDR3 residues: CSARPDNSYEQYF. The CDR3 DNA reads as TGCAGTGCTAGACCCGACAACTCCTACGAGCAGTACTTC. V gene TRBV20-1 combines with J gene TRBJ2-7; D uncertain. The CDR3 is 13 residues long. In germline, CDR1 is DFQATT, CDR2 SNEGSKA (reference sequence). V gave up 2 bases and J gave up 0 bases, with 8 bases separating them.

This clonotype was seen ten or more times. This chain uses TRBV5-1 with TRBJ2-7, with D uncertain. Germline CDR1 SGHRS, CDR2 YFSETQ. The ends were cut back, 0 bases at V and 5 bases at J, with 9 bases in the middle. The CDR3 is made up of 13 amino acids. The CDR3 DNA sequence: TGCGCCAGCAGCTTGGGGGCCTACCACGAGCAGTACTTC. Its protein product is CASSLGAYHEQYF.

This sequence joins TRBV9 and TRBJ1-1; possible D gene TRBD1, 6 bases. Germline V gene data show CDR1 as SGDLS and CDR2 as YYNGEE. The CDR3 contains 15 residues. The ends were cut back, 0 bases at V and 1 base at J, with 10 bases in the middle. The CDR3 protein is CASSVEGQKNTEAFF. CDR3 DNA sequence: TGTGCCAGCAGCGTAGAAGGACAGAAGAACACTGAAGCTTTCTTT.

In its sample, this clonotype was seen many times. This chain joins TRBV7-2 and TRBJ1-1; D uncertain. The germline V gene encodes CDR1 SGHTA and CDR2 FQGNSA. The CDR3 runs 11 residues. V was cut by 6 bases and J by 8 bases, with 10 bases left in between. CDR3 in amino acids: CASSLTREAFF. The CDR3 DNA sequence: TGTGCCAGCAGTCTTACTAGGGAAGCTTTCTTT.

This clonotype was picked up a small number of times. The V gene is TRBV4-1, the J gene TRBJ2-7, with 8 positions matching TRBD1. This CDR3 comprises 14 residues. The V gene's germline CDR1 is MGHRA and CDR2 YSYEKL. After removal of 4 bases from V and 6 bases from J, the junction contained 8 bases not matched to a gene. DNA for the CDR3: TGCGCCAGCAGCCCCGGGACAGGCTTTGGCGAGCAGTACTTC. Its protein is CASSPGTGFGEQYF.

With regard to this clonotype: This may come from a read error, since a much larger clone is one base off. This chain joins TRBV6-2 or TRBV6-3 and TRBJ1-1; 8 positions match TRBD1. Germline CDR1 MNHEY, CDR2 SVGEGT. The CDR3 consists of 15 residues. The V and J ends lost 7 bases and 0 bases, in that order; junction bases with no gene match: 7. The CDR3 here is CASTPWGQVNTEAFF. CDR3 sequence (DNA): TGTGCCAGCACCCCTTGGGGACAGGTGAACACTGAAGCTTTCTTT.

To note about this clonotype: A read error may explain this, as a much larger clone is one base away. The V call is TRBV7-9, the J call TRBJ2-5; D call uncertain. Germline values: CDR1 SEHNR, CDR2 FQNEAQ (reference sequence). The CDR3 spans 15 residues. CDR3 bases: TGTGCCAGCAGCCCAGGAGAGTCAGGTCAAGAGCCCCAGTACTTC. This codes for CASSPGESGQEPQYF.

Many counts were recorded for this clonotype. CDR3 DNA sequence: TGTGCCAGCAGGGGACTAAATTTGTGGGAGCAGTACTTC. Translating it yields CASRGLNLWEQYF. This chain joins TRBV6-2 or TRBV6-3 and TRBJ2-7; 7 bases match TRBD2. The CDR3 length is 13 residues. V lost 6 bases, J lost 7 bases, and 9 bases stayed unmatched. Germline V gene sequence: CDR1 MNHEY, CDR2 SVGEGT.

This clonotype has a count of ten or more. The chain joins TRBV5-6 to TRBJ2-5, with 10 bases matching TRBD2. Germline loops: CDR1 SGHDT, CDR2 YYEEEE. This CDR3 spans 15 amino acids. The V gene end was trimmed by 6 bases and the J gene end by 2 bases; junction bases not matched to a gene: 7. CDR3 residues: CASNLLAGNQETQYF. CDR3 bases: TGTGCCAGCAACTTACTAGCGGGGAATCAAGAGACCCAGTACTTC.

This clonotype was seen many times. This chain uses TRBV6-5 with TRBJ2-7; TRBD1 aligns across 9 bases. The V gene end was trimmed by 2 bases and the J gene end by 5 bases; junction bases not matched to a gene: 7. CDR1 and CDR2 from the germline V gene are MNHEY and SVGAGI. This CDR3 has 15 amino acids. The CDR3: CASSYGTGSVHEQYF. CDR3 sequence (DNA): TGTGCCAGCAGTTACGGGACAGGGAGTGTCCACGAGCAGTACTTC.

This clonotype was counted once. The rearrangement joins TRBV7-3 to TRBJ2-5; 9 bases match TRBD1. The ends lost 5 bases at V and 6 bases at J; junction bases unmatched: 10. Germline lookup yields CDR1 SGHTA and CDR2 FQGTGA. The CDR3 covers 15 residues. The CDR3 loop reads CASSTGQGLRKTQYF. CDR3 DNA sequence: TGTGCCAGCAGCACGGGACAGGGATTAAGAAAGACCCAGTACTTC.

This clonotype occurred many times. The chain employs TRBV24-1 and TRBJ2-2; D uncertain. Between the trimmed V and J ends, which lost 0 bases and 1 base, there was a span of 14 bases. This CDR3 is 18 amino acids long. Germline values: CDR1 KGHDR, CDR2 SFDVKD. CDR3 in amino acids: CATSDLPVSAGNTGELFF. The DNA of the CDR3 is TGTGCCACCAGTGATTTGCCCGTGAGTGCCGGGAACACCGGGGAGCTGTTTTTT.

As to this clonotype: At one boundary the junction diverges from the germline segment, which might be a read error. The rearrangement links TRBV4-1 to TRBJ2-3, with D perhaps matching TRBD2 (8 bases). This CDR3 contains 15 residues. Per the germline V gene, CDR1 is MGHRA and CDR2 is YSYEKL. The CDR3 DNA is TGCGCCAGCAGCCAGACTAGCGCTGGGACAGCTACGCAGTATTTT. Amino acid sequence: CASSQTSAGTATQYF.

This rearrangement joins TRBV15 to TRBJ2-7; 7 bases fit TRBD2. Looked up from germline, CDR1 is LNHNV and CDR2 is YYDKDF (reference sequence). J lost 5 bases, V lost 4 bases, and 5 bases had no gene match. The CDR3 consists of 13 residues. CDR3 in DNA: TGTGCCACCAGCACCGAGGGAGGGGACGAGCAGTACTTC. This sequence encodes CATSTEGGDEQYF.

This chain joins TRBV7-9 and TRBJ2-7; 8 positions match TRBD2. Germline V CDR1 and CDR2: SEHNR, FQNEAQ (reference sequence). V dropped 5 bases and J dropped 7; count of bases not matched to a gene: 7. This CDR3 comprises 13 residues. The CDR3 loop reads CASSTGTRGEQYF. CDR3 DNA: TGTGCCAGCAGCACCGGGACTAGGGGTGAGCAGTACTTC. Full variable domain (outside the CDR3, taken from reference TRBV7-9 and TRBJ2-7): DTGVSQNPRHKITKRGQNVTFRCDPISEHNRLYWYRQTLGQGPEFLTYFQNEAQLEKSRLLSDRFSAERPKGSFSTLEIQRTEQGDSAMYLCASSTGTRGEQYFGPGTRLTVT.

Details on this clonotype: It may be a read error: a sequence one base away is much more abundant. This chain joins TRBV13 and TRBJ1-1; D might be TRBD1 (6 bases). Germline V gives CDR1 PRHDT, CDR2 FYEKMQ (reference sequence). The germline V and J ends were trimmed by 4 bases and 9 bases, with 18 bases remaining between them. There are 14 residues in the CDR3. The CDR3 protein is CASSWSDRPDKAFF. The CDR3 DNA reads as TGTGCCAGCAGCTGGAGCGACAGGCCTGATAAAGCTTTCTTT.

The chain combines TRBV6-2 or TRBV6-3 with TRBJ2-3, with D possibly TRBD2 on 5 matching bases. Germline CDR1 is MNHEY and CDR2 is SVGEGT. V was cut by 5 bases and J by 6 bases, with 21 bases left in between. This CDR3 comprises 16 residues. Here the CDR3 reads CASSARGLEARDTQYF. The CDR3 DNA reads TGTGCCAGCAGTGCACGGGGTCTAGAGGCTCGGGATACGCAGTATTTT.

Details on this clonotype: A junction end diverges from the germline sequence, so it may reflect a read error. The CDR3 reads CASSQEGSWATHEQHF. The CDR3 DNA sequence: TGCGCCAGCAGCCAAGAAGGGTCATGGGCTACCCACGAGCAGCACTTC. The chain employs TRBV4-3 and TRBJ2-7, with no clear D. There are 16 residues in the CDR3. Per germline, CDR1 LGHNA and CDR2 YSLEER.

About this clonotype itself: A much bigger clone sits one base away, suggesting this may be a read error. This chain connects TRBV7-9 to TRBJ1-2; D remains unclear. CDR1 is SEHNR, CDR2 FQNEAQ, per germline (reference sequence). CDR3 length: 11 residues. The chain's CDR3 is CTSSTNYGYTF. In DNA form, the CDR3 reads TGTACCAGCAGCACTAACTATGGCTACACCTTC.

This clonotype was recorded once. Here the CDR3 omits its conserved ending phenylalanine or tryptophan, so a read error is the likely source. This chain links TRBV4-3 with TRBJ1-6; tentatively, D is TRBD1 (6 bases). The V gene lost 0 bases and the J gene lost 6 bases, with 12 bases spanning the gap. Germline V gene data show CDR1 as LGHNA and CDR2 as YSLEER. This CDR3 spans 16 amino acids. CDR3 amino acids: CASSQDRGAGNSPLHY. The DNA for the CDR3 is TGCGCCAGCAGCCAAGATCGGGGGGCAGGTAATTCACCCCTCCACTAT.

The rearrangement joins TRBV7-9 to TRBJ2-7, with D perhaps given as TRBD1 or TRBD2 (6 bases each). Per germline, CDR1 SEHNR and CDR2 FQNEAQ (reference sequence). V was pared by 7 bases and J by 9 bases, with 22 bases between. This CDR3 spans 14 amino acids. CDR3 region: CASKPLSRGGAQYF. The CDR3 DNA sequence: TGTGCCAGCAAGCCCCTTTCCAGGGGAGGCGCGCAGTACTTC.

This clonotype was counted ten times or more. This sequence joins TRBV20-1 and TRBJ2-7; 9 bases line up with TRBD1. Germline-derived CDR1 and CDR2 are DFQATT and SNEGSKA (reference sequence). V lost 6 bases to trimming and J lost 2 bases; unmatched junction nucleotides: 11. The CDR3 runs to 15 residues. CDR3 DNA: TGCAGTGCCAGACGCGAGGGGACAGGGACCTACGAGCAGTACTTC. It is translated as CSARREGTGTYEQYF.

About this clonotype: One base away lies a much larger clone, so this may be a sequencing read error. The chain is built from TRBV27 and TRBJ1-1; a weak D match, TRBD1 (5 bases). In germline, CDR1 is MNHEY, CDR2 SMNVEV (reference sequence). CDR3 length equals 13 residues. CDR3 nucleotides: TGTGCCAGCAGTTTATCGTCGGGGACTGAAACTTTCTTT. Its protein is CASSLSSGTETFF.

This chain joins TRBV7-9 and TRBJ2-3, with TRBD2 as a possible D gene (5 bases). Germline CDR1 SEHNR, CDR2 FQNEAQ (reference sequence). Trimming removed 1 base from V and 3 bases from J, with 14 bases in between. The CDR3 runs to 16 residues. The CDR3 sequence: CASSLEEVRRTDTQYF. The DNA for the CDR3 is TGTGCCAGCAGCTTAGAGGAGGTCCGGAGGACAGATACGCAGTATTTT. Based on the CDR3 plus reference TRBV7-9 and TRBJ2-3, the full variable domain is DTGVSQNPRHKITKRGQNVTFRCDPISEHNRLYWYRQTLGQGPEFLTYFQNEAQLEKSRLLSDRFSAERPKGSFSTLEIQRTEQGDSAMYLCASSLEEVRRTDTQYFGPGTRLTVL.

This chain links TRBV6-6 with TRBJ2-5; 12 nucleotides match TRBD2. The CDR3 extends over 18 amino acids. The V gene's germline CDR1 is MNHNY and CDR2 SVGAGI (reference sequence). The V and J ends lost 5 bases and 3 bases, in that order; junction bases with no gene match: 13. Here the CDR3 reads CASSTPTSGGENKETQYF. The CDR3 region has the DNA TGTGCCAGCAGTACCCCGACTAGCGGGGGAGAAAATAAAGAGACCCAGTACTTC.

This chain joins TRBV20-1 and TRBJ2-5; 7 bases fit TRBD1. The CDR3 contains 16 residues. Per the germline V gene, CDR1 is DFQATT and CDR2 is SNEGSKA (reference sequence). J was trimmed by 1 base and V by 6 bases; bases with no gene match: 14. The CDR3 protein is CSAHPPGQIIQETQYF. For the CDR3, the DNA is TGCAGTGCCCACCCCCCGGGACAGATAATCCAAGAGACCCAGTACTTC.

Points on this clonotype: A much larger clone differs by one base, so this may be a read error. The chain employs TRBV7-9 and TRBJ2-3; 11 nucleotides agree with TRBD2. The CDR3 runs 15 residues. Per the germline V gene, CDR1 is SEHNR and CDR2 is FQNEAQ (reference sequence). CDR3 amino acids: CAGSLELAGADTQYF. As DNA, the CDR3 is TGTGCCGGCAGCTTAGAACTAGCGGGAGCAGATACGCAGTATTTT.

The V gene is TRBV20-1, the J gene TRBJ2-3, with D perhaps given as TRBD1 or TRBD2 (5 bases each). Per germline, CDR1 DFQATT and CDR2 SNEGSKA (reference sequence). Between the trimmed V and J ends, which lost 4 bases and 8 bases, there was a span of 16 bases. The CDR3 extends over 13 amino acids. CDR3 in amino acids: CSAMDSPRGTQYF. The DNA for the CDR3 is TGCAGTGCTATGGACTCGCCGAGGGGTACGCAGTATTTT.

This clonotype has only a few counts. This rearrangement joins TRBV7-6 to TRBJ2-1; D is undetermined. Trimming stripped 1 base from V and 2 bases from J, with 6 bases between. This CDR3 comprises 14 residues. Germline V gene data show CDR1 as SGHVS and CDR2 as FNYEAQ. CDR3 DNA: TGTGCCAGCAGCTTAGGTGCAGCCTACAATGAGCAGTTCTTC. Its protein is CASSLGAAYNEQFF.